This T cell receptor beta chain was obtained from a study of blood T cell repertoires in COVID-19. About the research overall: Some COVID-19 samples were acute and others convalescent; all came from the United States, Italy and Spain. T cells, B-cell-depleted T cells, or PBMCs supplied cDNA or gDNA.

Under the authors' procedure: It was from reference gene primer amplification that nucleated cell counts were estimated. Only in-frame clones appear in the TCRdb table, and some are missing; sequencing was by immunoSEQ multiplex PCR. For V, J and clone size, that table is used; D and trimming come from the DNA. The sample has roughly 99,000 clones, around four fifths seen once. With 8 bases removed from V and 0 bases from J, the gap between germline ends came to 11 bases. This CDR3 has 14 amino acids. Germline lookup yields CDR1 SGHAT and CDR2 FQNNGV. This sequence originates from a man aged 65 to 79 with acute or convalescent COVID-19. J is TRBJ2-1 and V is TRBV11-2; no reliable D call. Sequencing input: peripheral blood. Here the CDR3 DNA reads TGTGCCAGCGTAAGCCCACTCTCCTACAATGAGCAGTTCTTC. Its translation is CASVSPLSYNEQFF.